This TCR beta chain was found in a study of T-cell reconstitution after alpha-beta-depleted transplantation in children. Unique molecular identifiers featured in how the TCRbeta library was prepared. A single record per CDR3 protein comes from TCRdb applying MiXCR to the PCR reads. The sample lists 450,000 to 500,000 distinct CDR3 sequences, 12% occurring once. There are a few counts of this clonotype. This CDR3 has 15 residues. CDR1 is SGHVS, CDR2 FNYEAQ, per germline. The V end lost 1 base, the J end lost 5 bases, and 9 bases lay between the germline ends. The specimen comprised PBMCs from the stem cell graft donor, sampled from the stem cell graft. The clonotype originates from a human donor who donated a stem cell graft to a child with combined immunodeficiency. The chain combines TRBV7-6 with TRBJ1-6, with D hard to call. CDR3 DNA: TGTGCCAGCAGCTTAGTCGGGAGGCATAATTCACCCCTCCACTTT. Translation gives CASSLVGRHNSPLHF.